These 2 T cell receptor beta chains were all obtained from the same sample, sequenced in a study of preoperative IRX-2 immunotherapy in early breast cancer. The protocol was immunoSEQ multiplex PCR, while the TCRdb copy is restricted to in-frame clones and leaves out a portion. The table shows tens of thousands of clones, with roughly 89% occurring only once. Treatment meaning: preoperative locoregional IRX-2 cytokine immunotherapy. Sampling was performed from a patient treated with IRX-2 immunotherapy. These receptors came from a human donor with breast cancer.

The chain carries TRBV4-3 and TRBJ2-3; weak D call: TRBD2 (6 bases). This CDR3 is built from 14 residues. CDR1 is LGHNA, CDR2 YSLEER, per germline. The germline V and J ends were trimmed by 3 bases and 6 bases, with 13 bases remaining between them. CDR3 coding DNA: TGCGCCAGCAGCCAGGAGGGCCGAGGGGATACGCAGTATTTT. Translating gives CASSQEGRGDTQYF.

This rearrangement joins TRBV28 to TRBJ1-5; D not certain. Trimming took off 4 bases at V and 2 bases at J, with 9 bases between the two ends. The CDR3 has 14 amino acids. Looked up from germline, CDR1 is MDHEN and CDR2 is SYDVKM. The CDR3 DNA reads TGTGCCAGCAGTTCTAACGAGGGCAATCAGCCCCAGCATTTT. Amino acid sequence: CASSSNEGNQPQHF.